Each of the 14 T cell receptor beta chains below was sequenced from the same sample in a study of cytomegalovirus exposure and HLA in healthy donors. The PCR used 60 Vbeta and 13 Jbeta primers. Produced via immunoSEQ multiplex PCR; TCRdb's table is partial and in-frame only. Among about 130,000 clones, 75% to 85% were seen once, and the ten largest hold 1.1% to 1.5%. Material: PBMCs. The receptors here all came from a woman between 40 and 50 years old in good health and CMV-seronegative.

The CDR3 region has the DNA TGTGCCAGCAGTTATGACAGGGGGGACACCATATATTTT. Amino acids: CASSYDRGDTIYF. This chain links TRBV27 with TRBJ1-3; 9 nucleotides line up with TRBD1. The CDR3 sequence is 13 residues long. V gave up 4 bases and J gave up 8 bases; unmatched junction bases: 3. CDR1 and CDR2 (germline): MNHEY, SMNVEV (reference sequence).

The J gene is TRBJ1-6, the V gene TRBV28; D may be TRBD1 (6 bases). Trimming stripped 3 bases from V and 5 bases from J, with 17 bases between. Germline CDR1 and CDR2: MDHEN and SYDVKM. The CDR3 is 17 amino acids. Written as DNA, the CDR3 is TGTGCCAGCAGTTTCTCTGGGGGCGGGTTCAATAATTCACCCCTCCACTTT. Translating gives CASSFSGGGFNNSPLHF.

J is TRBJ1-1 and V is TRBV29-1, with TRBD1 as a possible D gene (5 bases). The CDR3 runs 13 residues. Trimming removed 0 bases from V and 5 bases from J, with 10 bases in between. The germline gives CDR1 SQVTM, CDR2 ANQGSEA. The CDR3 DNA reads as TGCAGCGTTGAAGATCGCAGGGCAACTGAAGCTTTCTTT. Its translation: CSVEDRRATEAFF.

The V call is TRBV7-8, the J call TRBJ1-5, with D possibly being TRBD1 (5 bases). Trimming took 1 base from V and 0 from J, leaving 16 bases between them. The CDR3 length is 18 residues. CDR1 is SGHVS and CDR2 is FQNEAQ in the germline V gene. CDR3 DNA: TGTGCCAGCAGCTTAGTTTCAGGGTCCGCGTATAGCAATCAGCCCCAGCATTTT. Translated: CASSLVSGSAYSNQPQHF.

This chain connects TRBV4-2 to TRBJ2-3; 7 bases align to TRBD2. Germline trimming cut 1 base from V and 1 base from J; bases unmatched to any gene: 5. The CDR3 totals 16 residues. The germline gives CDR1 LGHNA, CDR2 YNFKEQ. CDR3 bases: TGTGCCAGCAGCCAAGCGCATCTAGCGGGCACAGATACGCAGTATTTT. This sequence encodes CASSQAHLAGTDTQYF.

This clone was counted between two and nine times. V gene TRBV7-9 combines with J gene TRBJ2-1, with TRBD2 as a possible D gene (5 bases). CDR1 SEHNR and CDR2 FQNEAQ come from the germline V gene (reference sequence). The V and J ends lost 2 bases and 0 bases respectively, with 8 bases between them. The CDR3 consists of 15 residues. CDR3 in DNA: TGTGCCAGCAGCTTAAGTGCGGGCTCCTACAATGAGCAGTTCTTC. Translating it yields CASSLSAGSYNEQFF. Filled out from reference TRBV7-9 and TRBJ2-1, the complete variable domain reads DTGVSQNPRHKITKRGQNVTFRCDPISEHNRLYWYRQTLGQGPEFLTYFQNEAQLEKSRLLSDRFSAERPKGSFSTLEIQRTEQGDSAMYLCASSLSAGSYNEQFFGPGTRLTVL.

The V and J genes are TRBV7-9 and TRBJ1-5, with D possibly matching TRBD1 (6 bases). CDR1 SEHNR and CDR2 FQNEAQ come from the germline V gene (reference sequence). The CDR3 is 16 residues long. The ends were cut back, 7 bases at V and 0 bases at J, with 16 bases in the middle. CDR3 region: CASIKEGGDSNQPQHF. Here the CDR3 DNA reads TGTGCCAGCATCAAGGAGGGGGGGGATAGCAATCAGCCCCAGCATTTT. Variable domain in full (rest from reference TRBV7-9 and TRBJ1-5): DTGVSQNPRHKITKRGQNVTFRCDPISEHNRLYWYRQTLGQGPEFLTYFQNEAQLEKSRLLSDRFSAERPKGSFSTLEIQRTEQGDSAMYLCASIKEGGDSNQPQHFGDGTRLSIL.

The chain combines TRBV5-1 with TRBJ1-1; TRBD1 aligns across 9 bases. This CDR3 is 15 amino acids long. The trim removed 1 base at V and 5 bases at J, leaving 6 bases unmatched. Looked up from germline, CDR1 is SGHRS and CDR2 is YFSETQ. In nucleotides, the CDR3 is TGCGCCAGCAGCTTGACAGGGGGCTTGGGTACTGAAGCTTTCTTT. Amino acid sequence: CASSLTGGLGTEAFF.

The V gene is TRBV9, the J gene TRBJ2-7; 9 bases align to TRBD2. The CDR3 is 14 residues long. The germline gives CDR1 SGDLS, CDR2 YYNGEE. V dropped 6 bases and J dropped 2; count of bases not matched to a gene: 6. In DNA form, the CDR3 reads TGTGCCAGCACCACCGGACTAGCGCCCTACGAGCAGTACTTC. Translated: CASTTGLAPYEQYF.

The sample holds a few counts of this clone. The chain carries TRBV5-1 and TRBJ2-7; 10 nucleotides match TRBD1. Germline assignment: CDR1 SGHRS and CDR2 YFSETQ. This CDR3 is 15 amino acids long. V shed 4 bases, J shed 3 bases, and the junction held 7 bases outside the gene matches. CDR3 region: CASSPSGQGVYEQYF. DNA for the CDR3: TGCGCCAGCAGCCCGTCCGGACAGGGGGTCTACGAGCAGTACTTC.

The CDR3 reads CASRSGDSTEAFF. Written as DNA, the CDR3 is TGTGCCAGCAGGTCAGGGGATAGCACTGAAGCTTTCTTT. V and J are TRBV6-1 and TRBJ1-1; a possible D gene is TRBD1 (6 bases). Germline V gene lookup returns CDR1 MNHNS and CDR2 SASEGT. V was clipped by 6 bases and J by 4 bases, with 12 bases between them. This CDR3 is built from 13 residues.

This clone appeared a single time. V gene TRBV9 combines with J gene TRBJ1-3; tentatively, D is TRBD1 (5 bases). The V gene lost 5 bases and the J gene lost 3 bases, with 6 bases spanning the gap. Germline-derived CDR1 and CDR2 are SGDLS and YYNGEE. The CDR3 loop spans 12 amino acids. CDR3 sequence reads: CASRGGGNTIYF. The CDR3 bases are TGTGCCAGCAGGGGGGGTGGAAACACCATATATTTT.

This chain links TRBV7-2 with TRBJ2-5; TRBD1 is a possible D gene (5 bases). Germline V gene data show CDR1 as SGHTA and CDR2 as FQGNSA. V lost 4 bases, J lost 4 bases, and 22 bases lay in between. This CDR3 is 17 amino acids long. CDR3 DNA sequence: TGTGCCAGCAGCTCAAGCATGCCGGGCCCCCAGGGAGAGACCCAGTACTTC. Its translation: CASSSSMPGPQGETQYF.

V gene TRBV4-2 combines with J gene TRBJ2-2, with 7 bases that match TRBD1. The CDR3 length is 16 residues. V gave up 1 base and J gave up 6 bases; unmatched junction bases: 8. Germline V gene data show CDR1 as LGHNA and CDR2 as YNFKEQ. This chain's CDR3 is CASSQVSGGRAGELFF. In DNA form, the CDR3 reads TGTGCCAGCAGCCAAGTGTCAGGGGGAAGGGCCGGGGAGCTGTTTTTT.